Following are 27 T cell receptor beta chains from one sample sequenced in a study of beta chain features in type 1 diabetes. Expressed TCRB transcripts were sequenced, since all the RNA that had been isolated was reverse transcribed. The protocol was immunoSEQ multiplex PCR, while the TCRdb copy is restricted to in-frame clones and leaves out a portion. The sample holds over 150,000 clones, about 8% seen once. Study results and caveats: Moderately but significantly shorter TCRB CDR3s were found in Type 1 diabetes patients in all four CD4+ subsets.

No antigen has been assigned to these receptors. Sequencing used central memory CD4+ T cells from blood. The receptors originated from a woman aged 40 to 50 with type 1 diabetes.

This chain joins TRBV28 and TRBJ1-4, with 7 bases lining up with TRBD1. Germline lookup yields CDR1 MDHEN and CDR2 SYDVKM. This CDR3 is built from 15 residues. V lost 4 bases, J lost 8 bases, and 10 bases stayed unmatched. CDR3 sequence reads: CASSSRTGRREKLFF. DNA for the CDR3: TGTGCCAGCAGTTCCCGGACAGGAAGGAGGGAAAAACTGTTTTTT.

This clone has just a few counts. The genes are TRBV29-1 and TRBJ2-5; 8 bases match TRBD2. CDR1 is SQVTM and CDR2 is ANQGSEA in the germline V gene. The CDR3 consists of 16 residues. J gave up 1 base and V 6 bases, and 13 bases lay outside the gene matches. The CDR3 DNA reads TGCAGCGTCCAGCCCCAGCGGGGGACTTTCCAAGAGACCCAGTACTTC. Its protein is CSVQPQRGTFQETQYF.

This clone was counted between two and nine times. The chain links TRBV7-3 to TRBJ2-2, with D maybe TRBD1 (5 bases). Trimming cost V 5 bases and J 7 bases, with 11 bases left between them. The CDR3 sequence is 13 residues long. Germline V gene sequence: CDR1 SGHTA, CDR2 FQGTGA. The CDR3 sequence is CASSQGAIGELFF. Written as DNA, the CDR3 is TGTGCCAGCAGCCAAGGGGCGATCGGGGAGCTGTTTTTT.

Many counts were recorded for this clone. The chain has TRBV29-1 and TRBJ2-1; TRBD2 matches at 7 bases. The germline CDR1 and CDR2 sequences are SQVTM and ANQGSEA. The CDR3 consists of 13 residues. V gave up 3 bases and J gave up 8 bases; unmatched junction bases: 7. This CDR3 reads CSVDGGRVDEQFF. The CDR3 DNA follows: TGCAGCGTTGACGGTGGGAGGGTCGATGAGCAGTTCTTC.

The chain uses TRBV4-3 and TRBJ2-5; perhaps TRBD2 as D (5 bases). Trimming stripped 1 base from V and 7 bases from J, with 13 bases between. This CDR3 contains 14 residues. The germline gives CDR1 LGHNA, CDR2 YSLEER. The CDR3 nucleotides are TGCGCCAGCAGCCAAGTGATTCTCCGGGGGACCCAGTACTTC. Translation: CASSQVILRGTQYF.

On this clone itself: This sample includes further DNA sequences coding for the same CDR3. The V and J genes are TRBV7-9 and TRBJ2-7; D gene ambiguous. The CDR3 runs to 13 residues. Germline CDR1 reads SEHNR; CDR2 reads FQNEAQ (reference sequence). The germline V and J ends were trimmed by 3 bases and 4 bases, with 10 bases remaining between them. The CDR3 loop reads CASSFAGGYEQYF. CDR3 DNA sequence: TGTGCCAGCAGCTTCGCAGGTGGATACGAGCAGTACTTC.

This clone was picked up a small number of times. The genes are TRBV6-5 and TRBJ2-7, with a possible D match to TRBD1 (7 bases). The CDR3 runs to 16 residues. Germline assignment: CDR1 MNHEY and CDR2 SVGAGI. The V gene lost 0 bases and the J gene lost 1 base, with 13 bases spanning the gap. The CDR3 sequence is CASSYSNPGGSYEQYF. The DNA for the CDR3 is TGTGCCAGCAGTTACTCGAATCCAGGGGGGTCCTACGAGCAGTACTTC.

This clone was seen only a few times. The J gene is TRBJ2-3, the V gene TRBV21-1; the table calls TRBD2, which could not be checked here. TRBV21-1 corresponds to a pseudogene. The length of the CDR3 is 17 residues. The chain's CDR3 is CASSNPIGGAITDTQYF. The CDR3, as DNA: TGTGCCAGCAGCAACCCTATTGGCGGGGCGATCACAGATACGCAGTATTTT.

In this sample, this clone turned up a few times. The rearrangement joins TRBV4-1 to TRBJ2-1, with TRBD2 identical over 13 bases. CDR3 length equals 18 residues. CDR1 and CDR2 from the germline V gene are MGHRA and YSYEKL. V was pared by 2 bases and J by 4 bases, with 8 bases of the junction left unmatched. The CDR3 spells CASSQTGLAGVSYNEQFF. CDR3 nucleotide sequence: TGCGCCAGCAGCCAAACCGGACTAGCGGGAGTTTCTTACAATGAGCAGTTCTTC.

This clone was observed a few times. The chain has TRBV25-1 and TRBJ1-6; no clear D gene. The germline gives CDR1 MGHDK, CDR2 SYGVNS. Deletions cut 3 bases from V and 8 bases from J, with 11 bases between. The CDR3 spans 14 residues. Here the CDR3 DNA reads TGTGCCAGCAGTGACAGGCGGCGGGATTCACCCCTCCACTTT. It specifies CASSDRRRDSPLHF.

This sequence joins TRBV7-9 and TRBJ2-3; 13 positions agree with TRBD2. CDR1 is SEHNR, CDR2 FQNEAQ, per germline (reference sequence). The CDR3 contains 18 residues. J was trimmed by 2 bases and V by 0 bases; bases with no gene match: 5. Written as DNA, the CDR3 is TGTGCCAGCAGCTTAGCGCATACTAGCGGGAGGGCCACAGATACGCAGTATTTT. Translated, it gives CASSLAHTSGRATDTQYF.

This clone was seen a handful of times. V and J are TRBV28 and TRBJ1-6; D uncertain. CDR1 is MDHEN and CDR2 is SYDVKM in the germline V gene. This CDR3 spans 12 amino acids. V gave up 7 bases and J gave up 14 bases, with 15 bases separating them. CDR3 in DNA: TGTGCCAGCACTCCTAATCGAGAGGCCCTCCACTTT. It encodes CASTPNREALHF.

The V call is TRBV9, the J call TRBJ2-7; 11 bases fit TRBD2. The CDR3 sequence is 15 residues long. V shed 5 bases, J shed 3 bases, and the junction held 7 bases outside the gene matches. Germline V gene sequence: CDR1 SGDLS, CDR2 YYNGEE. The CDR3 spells CASSVTSGTGYEQYF. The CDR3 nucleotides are TGTGCCAGCAGTGTGACTAGCGGGACAGGCTACGAGCAGTACTTC.

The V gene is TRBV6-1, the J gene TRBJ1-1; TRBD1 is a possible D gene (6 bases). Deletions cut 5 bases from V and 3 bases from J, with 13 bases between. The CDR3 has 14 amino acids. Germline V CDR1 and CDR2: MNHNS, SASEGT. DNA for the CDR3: TGTGCCAGCAGTAACAGGGTGAAGGACACTGAAGCTTTCTTT. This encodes CASSNRVKDTEAFF.

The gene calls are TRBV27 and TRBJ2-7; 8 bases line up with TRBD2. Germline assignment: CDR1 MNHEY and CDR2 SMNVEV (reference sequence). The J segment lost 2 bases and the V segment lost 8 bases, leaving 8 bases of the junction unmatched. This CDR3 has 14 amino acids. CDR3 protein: CASQAGGATYEQYF. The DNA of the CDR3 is TGTGCCAGCCAGGCGGGAGGCGCCACCTACGAGCAGTACTTC.

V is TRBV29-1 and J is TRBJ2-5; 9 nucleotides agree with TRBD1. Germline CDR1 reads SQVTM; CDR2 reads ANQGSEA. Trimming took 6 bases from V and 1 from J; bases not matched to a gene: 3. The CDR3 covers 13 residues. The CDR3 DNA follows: TGCAGCGTCAGACAGGGGGGCCAAGAGACCCAGTACTTC. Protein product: CSVRQGGQETQYF.

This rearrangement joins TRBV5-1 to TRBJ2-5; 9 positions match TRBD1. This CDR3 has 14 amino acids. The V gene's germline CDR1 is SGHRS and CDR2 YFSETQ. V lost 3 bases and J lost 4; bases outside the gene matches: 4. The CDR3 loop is CASSWTGDGETQYF. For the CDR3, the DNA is TGCGCCAGCAGCTGGACAGGGGACGGAGAGACCCAGTACTTC.

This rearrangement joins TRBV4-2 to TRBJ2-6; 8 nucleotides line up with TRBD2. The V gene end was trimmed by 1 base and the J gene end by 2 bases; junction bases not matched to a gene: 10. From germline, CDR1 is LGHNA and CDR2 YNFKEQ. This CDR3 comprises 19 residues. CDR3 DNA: TGTGCCAGCAGCCAAGCGCTAGCGGGTCCCCTCGCTGGGGCCAACGTCCTGACTTTC. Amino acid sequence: CASSQALAGPLAGANVLTF.

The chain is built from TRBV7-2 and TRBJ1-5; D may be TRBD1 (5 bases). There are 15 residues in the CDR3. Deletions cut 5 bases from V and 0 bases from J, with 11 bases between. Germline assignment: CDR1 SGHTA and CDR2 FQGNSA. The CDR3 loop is CASSLEGYSNQPQHF. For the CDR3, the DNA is TGTGCCAGCAGCCTAGAGGGGTATAGCAATCAGCCCCAGCATTTT.

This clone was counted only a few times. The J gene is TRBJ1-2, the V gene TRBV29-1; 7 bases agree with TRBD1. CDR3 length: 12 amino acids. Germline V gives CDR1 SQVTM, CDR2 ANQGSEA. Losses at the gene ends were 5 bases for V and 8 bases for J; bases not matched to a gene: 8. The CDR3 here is CSVQPQGIGYTF. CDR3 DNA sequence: TGCAGCGTTCAACCACAGGGGATCGGCTACACCTTC.

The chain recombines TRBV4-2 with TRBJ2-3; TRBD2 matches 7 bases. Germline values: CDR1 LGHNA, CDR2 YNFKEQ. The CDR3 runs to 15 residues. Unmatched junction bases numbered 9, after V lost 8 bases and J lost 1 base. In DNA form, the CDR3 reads TGTGCCAGCGGGCCGCAGGCGGGGGGCACAGATACGCAGTATTTT. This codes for CASGPQAGGTDTQYF.

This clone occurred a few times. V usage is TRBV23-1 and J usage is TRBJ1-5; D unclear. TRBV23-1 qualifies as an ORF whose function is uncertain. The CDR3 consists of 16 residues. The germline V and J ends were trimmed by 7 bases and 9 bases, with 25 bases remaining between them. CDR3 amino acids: CASTNLEGRGITPQHF. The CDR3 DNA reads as TGCGCCAGCACTAACCTCGAAGGCCGCGGCATAACGCCCCAGCATTTT.

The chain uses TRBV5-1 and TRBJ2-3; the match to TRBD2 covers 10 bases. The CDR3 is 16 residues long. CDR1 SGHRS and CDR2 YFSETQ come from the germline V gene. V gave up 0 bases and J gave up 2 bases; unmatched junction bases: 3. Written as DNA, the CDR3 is TGCGCCAGCAGCTTGGTGCTAGCGGGGGACACAGATACGCAGTATTTT. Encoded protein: CASSLVLAGDTDTQYF. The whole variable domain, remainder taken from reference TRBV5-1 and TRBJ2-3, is KAGVTQTPRYLIKTRGQQVTLSCSPISGHRSVSWYQQTPGQGLQFLFEYFSETQRNKGNFPGRFSGRQFSNSRSEMNVSTLELGDSALYLCASSLVLAGDTDTQYFGPGTRLTVL.

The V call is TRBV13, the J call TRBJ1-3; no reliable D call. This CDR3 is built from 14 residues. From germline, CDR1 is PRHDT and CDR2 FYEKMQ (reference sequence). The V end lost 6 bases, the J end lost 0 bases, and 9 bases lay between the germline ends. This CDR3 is CASSLGSSGNTIYF. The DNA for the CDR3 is TGTGCCAGCAGTTTGGGGAGCTCTGGAAACACCATATATTTT.

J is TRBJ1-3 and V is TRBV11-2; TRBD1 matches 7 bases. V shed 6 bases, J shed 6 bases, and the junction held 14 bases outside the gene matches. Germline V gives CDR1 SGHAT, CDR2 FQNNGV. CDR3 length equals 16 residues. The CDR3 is CASRRTGATGENTIYF. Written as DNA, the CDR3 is TGTGCCAGCAGAAGAACAGGGGCAACGGGCGAAAACACCATATATTTT.

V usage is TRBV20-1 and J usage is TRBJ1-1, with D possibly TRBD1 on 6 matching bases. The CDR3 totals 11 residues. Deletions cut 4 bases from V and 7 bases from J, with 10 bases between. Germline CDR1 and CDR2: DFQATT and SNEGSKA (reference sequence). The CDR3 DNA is TGCAGTGCTAACAGGGTCAGTGAAGCTTTCTTT. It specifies CSANRVSEAFF.

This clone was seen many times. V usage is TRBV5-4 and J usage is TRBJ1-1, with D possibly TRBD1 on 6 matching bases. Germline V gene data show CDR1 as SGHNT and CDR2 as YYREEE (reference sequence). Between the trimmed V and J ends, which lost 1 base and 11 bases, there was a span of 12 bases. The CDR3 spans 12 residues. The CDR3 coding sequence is TGTGCCAGCAGCTTGAGGGACAATGTGGCTTTCTTT. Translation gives CASSLRDNVAFF.